This T cell receptor (beta chain) was identified during a study of T cells after yellow fever vaccination (dated by TCRdb to the late 2010s). Describing the broader study: The SMART-Seq v4 Ultra Low Input RNA kit was used to prepare libraries from fractions with low cell numbers. To follow T-cell clones before and after primary and booster YFV17D yellow fever vaccination, bulk TCR alpha and beta repertoires were sequenced over time. Two healthy male donors, one aged 18 to 29 and one aged 30 to 39 years, were included in the cohort. Blood samples were taken at several timepoints before and after primary and secondary immunization, and bulk PBMC replicates and cell subsets were isolated. The paper as a whole reports these results and caveats: A small share of clonotypes was detected in both CD4 and CD8 compartments, with the overlap likely arising from convergent recombination. The study included only two donors, which limits how far the findings can be generalized. FACS-sorted repertoires could contain abundant contaminating clonotypes from the bulk population, so computational filtering was required. The secondary T-cell response was weaker than the primary response but faster, peaking on day 5 instead of day 15. Most clones expanded after primary vaccination (almost 97% of CD4 and about 85% of CD8) were re-detected after the booster, suggesting that broad memory maintenance occurred.

The sequencing machine was an Illumina NovaSeq 6000. TCR cDNA was synthesized by 5'RACE template switching, which introduced a universal primer site and unique molecular identifiers. cDNA synthesis was primed from both the TCR alpha and TCR beta constant segments. Libraries were amplified in two PCR steps, with sample barcodes and sequencing adapters added in the second step. Sequencing of libraries was done on Illumina HiSeq 2500 (2x100 bp) or NovaSeq (2x150 bp). Per the original workflow: MIGEC handled demultiplexing of reads and collapsing into UMI consensus sequences, while MiXCR performed V(D)J alignment. Vaccine-responding clonotypes were identified with edgeR using replicate PBMC samples, with FDR below 0.01 and a log2 fold change above 5 up to day 15 being required. Bulk clonotypes were assigned CD4 or CD8 identity according to which sequenced CD4 or CD8 repertoire held them at higher abundance. Clones were called with MiXCR by TCRdb after fastp trimmed the public reads at Q25, and only in-frame beta chains were retained. Rows are unified per CDR3 protein, each entry keeping the most common DNA and genes. Here the V and J calls rest on TCRdb's processing, not on the authors' analysis. Present in this sample are fewer than 350,000 distinct CDR3 sequences, roughly 3.5% of which were seen just once. Jointly, the top ten make up around 24% of the sample.

Trimming removed 1 base from V and 2 bases from J; the gene matches leave 4 bases unexplained. The CDR3 has 15 amino acids, counting the end cysteine and phenylalanine. The kept DNA is CDR3 alone, 45 bases in frame from the first base. From the germline V gene, CDR1 is LGHNA and CDR2 is YSLEER. Comments on this clonotype: Its target antigen remains unknown. Base-call qualities are not available, and no considerably larger clone is one nucleotide away.

Read against the paper, the sample's treatment or condition label means: live attenuated yellow fever vaccine strain. At each blood-draw timepoint, two biological replicates of bulk PBMCs were collected. PBMCs were isolated from peripheral blood using a standard Ficoll-Paque protocol. TriZol was used to extract RNA from bulk PBMCs, CD4 and CD8 fractions, and dextramer-positive and dextramer-negative fractions. This specimen was PBMCs, taken on the day of the yellow fever booster vaccination. The chain employs TRBV4-3 and TRBJ1-2, with 7 central nucleotides matching TRBD1. This clonotype originated in a man between 18 and 35 years old who received the YFV17D yellow fever vaccine. The sequenced DNA: TGCGCCAGCAGCCAAGGGACAGGAATGAACTATGGCTACACCTTC. Its protein is CASSQGTGMNYGYTF.